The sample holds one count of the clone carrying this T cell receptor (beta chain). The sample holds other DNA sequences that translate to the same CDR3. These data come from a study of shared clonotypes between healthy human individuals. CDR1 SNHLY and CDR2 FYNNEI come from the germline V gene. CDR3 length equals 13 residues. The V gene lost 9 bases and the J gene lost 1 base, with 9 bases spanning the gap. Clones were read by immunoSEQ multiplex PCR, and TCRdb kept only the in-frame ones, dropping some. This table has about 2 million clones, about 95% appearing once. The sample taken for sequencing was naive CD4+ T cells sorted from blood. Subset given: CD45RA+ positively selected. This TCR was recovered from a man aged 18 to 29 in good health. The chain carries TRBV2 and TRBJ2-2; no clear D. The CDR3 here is CASRTVNTGELFF. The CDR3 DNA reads TGTGCCAGTCGTACAGTGAACACCGGGGAGCTGTTTTTT.